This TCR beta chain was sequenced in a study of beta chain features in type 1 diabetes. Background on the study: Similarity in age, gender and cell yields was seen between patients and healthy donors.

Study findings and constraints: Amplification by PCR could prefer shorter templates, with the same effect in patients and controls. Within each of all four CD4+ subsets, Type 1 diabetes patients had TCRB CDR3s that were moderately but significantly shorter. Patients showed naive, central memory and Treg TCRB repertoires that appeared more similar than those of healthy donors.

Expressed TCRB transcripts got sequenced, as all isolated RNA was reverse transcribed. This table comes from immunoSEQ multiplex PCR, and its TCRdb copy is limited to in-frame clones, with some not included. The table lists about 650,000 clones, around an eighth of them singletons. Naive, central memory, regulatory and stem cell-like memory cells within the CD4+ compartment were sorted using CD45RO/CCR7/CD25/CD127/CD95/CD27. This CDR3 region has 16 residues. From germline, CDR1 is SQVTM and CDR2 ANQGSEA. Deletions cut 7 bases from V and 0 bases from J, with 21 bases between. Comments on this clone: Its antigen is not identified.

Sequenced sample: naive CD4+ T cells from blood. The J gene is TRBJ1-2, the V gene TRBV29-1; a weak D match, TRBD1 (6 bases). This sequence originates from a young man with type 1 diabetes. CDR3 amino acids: CSASRLTGKANYGYTF. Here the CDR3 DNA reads TGCAGCGCAAGTCGATTAACAGGGAAGGCTAACTATGGCTACACCTTC.